Below are 20 T cell receptor beta chains sequenced from a single sample in a study of T cell repertoires in cytomegalovirus infection. TCRdb processed the reads anew with MiXCR; each CDR3 protein has one entry. The sample shows some 300,000 distinct CDR3 sequences, roughly a tenth of them seen only once. Sequenced: PBMCs. The source is a human donor in good health (CMV status not recorded). Some clones in this sample may be carry-over from other donors' samples.

This clonotype has at least ten counts. This chain connects TRBV6-1 to TRBJ2-5, with 10 positions matching TRBD2. V dropped 5 bases and J dropped 0; count of bases not matched to a gene: 6. There are 16 residues in the CDR3. Germline CDR1 and CDR2: MNHNS and SASEGT. The CDR3 region is CASSSRTSGHQETQYF. The DNA of the CDR3 is TGTGCCAGCAGTTCTAGGACTAGCGGACACCAAGAGACCCAGTACTTC.

V gene TRBV29-1 combines with J gene TRBJ1-2; no clear D gene. Germline CDR1 and CDR2: SQVTM and ANQGSEA. The CDR3 is made up of 13 amino acids. V was clipped by 0 bases and J by 1 base, with 6 bases between them. DNA of the CDR3: TGCAGCGTTGAAGACATTGATAACTATGGCTACACCTTC. It yields the protein CSVEDIDNYGYTF.

The count of this clonotype is one. The V call is TRBV29-1, the J call TRBJ2-5, with TRBD2 matching over 12 bases. Germline V lookup: CDR1 SQVTM, CDR2 ANQGSEA. V dropped 7 bases and J dropped 5; count of bases not matched to a gene: 8. This CDR3 comprises 14 residues. CDR3 bases: TGCAGCGCCGTACTAGCGGGGGGCCGGGAGACCCAGTACTTC. Translating gives CSAVLAGGRETQYF.

The table lists this clonotype with many counts. The CDR3 reads CASSAKRGALPYNEQFF. As DNA, the CDR3 is TGTGCCAGCAGTGCCAAACGGGGAGCTCTCCCTTACAATGAGCAGTTCTTC. The chain is built from TRBV6-1 and TRBJ2-1, with a possible D match to TRBD2 (5 bases). Looked up from germline, CDR1 is MNHNS and CDR2 is SASEGT. This CDR3 has 17 residues. V shed 4 bases and J shed 4 bases, with 20 bases lying between them.

Concerning this clonotype: This may be a read error, as it is one base from a much larger clone. The chain recombines TRBV20-1 with TRBJ1-4, with TRBD1 matching 9 bases. There are 14 residues in the CDR3. Germline CDR1 DFQATT, CDR2 SNEGSKA (reference sequence). J was trimmed by 8 bases and V by 1 base; bases with no gene match: 5. CDR3 nucleotides: TGCAGTGCTAGAGCGGGACAGGGAGGAGAAAAACTGTTTTTT. This gives the protein CSARAGQGGEKLFF.

This chain joins TRBV5-1 and TRBJ2-7; possible D gene TRBD1, 6 bases. The germline V gene has CDR1 SGHRS and CDR2 YFSETQ. CDR3 size: 12 residues. V was pared by 0 bases and J by 5 bases, with 6 bases between. Here the CDR3 DNA reads TGCGCCAGCAGCTTGGAGGGGGACGAGCAGTACGTC. It codes for CASSLEGDEQYV.

This clonotype appeared many times. The chain combines TRBV20-1 with TRBJ2-2, with TRBD2 matching 11 bases. The CDR3 is made up of 14 amino acids. CDR1 and CDR2 from the germline V gene are DFQATT and SNEGSKA (reference sequence). The trim removed 3 bases at V and 6 bases at J, leaving 3 bases unmatched. The chain's CDR3 is CSARTSGDPGELFF. As DNA, the CDR3 is TGCAGTGCTAGGACTAGCGGGGATCCCGGGGAGCTGTTTTTT.

The chain combines TRBV28 with TRBJ1-5; D ambiguous. The J call is uncertain, as TRBJ2-3 better fits the DNA end. The CDR3 length is 14 residues. The germline V gene encodes CDR1 MDHEN and CDR2 SYDVKM. The CDR3 DNA follows: TGTGCCAGCAGTTTAGTGGATAGCAATCAGCCCCAGTATTTT. Protein: CASSLVDSNQPQYF.

This clonotype was detected many times. J is TRBJ2-1 and V is TRBV20-1; D ambiguous. Germline V gene sequence: CDR1 DFQATT, CDR2 SNEGSKA (reference sequence). V was trimmed by 0 bases and J by 5 bases, leaving 11 bases between them. This CDR3 contains 14 residues. The CDR3 sequence: CSARDVGRDNEQFF. The CDR3 DNA is TGCAGTGCTAGAGACGTAGGCCGAGACAATGAGCAGTTCTTC.

This clonotype was observed a handful of times. The V gene is TRBV5-6, the J gene TRBJ2-3; possibly TRBD1 for D (5 bases). The CDR3 loop spans 14 amino acids. The germline V gene has CDR1 SGHDT and CDR2 YYEEEE. V dropped 0 bases and J dropped 3 bases, with 8 bases sitting between them. CDR3 bases: TGTGCCAGCAGCTTGGAGGGGATAACAGATACGCAGTATTTT. Residues: CASSLEGITDTQYF.

This clonotype was detected ten times or more. The rearrangement uses TRBV6-5 and TRBJ2-1; TRBD1 matches 11 bases. The CDR3 is 18 amino acids. The V segment lost 2 bases and the J segment 7 bases; nucleotides outside the gene matches: 13. Germline CDR1 reads MNHEY; CDR2 reads SVGAGI. CDR3 coding DNA: TGTGCCAGCAGTTACCAGAGAGGACAGGGGGCAGGAAGGAATGAGCAGTTCTTC. This sequence encodes CASSYQRGQGAGRNEQFF.

As for this clonotype: A read error may be the cause here, since a much bigger clone is one base away. This rearrangement joins TRBV28 to TRBJ1-1; tentative D call: TRBD1 (5 bases). The length of the CDR3 is 15 residues. Germline loops: CDR1 MDHEN, CDR2 SYDVKM. The V and J ends lost 1 base and 1 base respectively, with 10 bases between them. The CDR3 sequence is CASSLSDMGNTEAFF. CDR3 bases: TGTGCCAGCAGTTTATCGGACATGGGGAACACTGAAGCTTTCTTT.

The V call is TRBV15, the J call TRBJ2-7, with TRBD1 matching over 7 bases. Germline CDR1 LNHNV, CDR2 YYDKDF (reference sequence). The CDR3 spans 15 residues. V was clipped by 3 bases and J by 0 bases; unmatched bases: 5. CDR3 sequence reads: CATSRDRPSSYEQYF. CDR3 sequence (DNA): TGTGCCACCAGCAGGGACAGGCCGAGCTCCTACGAGCAGTACTTC.

This clonotype has a count of ten or more. This rearrangement joins TRBV28 to TRBJ2-5; D is ambiguous. Germline CDR1 reads MDHEN; CDR2 reads SYDVKM. The CDR3 is made up of 15 amino acids. The ends were cut back, 4 bases at V and 5 bases at J, with 17 bases in the middle. The chain's CDR3 is CASSSQWGSRETQYF. CDR3 bases: TGTGCCAGCAGTTCCCAGTGGGGATCCAGGGAGACCCAGTACTTC. The whole variable domain, filled in from reference TRBV28 and TRBJ2-5, reads DVKVTQSSRYLVKRTGEKVFLECVQDMDHENMFWYRQDPGLGLRLIYFSYDVKMKEKGDIPEGYSVSREKKERFSLILESASTNQTSMYLCASSSQWGSRETQYFGPGTRLLVL.

This clonotype was observed at least ten times. The DNA for the CDR3 is TGCAGCGAGGCATCCGGGACAGGGGGCTACACCTTC. Translation gives CSEASGTGGYTF. The chain carries TRBV29-1 and TRBJ1-2; 9 nucleotides agree with TRBD1. The germline gives CDR1 SQVTM, CDR2 ANQGSEA. This CDR3 has 12 residues. V dropped 7 bases and J dropped 8; count of bases not matched to a gene: 8.

The sample holds many counts of this clonotype. This chain's CDR3 is CASRPPGANVLTF. The CDR3 region has the DNA TGTGCCAGCAGACCCCCCGGGGCCAACGTCCTGACTTTC. The chain employs TRBV5-4 and TRBJ2-6; D call uncertain. Per the germline V gene, CDR1 is SGHNT and CDR2 is YYREEE (reference sequence). There are 13 residues in the CDR3. V was clipped by 5 bases and J by 4 bases, with 7 bases between them. The whole variable domain, filled in from reference TRBV5-4 and TRBJ2-6, reads ETGVTQSPTHLIKTRGQQVTLRCSSQSGHNTVSWYQQALGQGPQFIFQYYREEENGRGNFPPRFSGLQFPNYSSELNVNALELDDSALYLCASRPPGANVLTFGAGSRLTVL.

Concerning this clonotype itself: With a much larger clone just one base away, this may be a read error. The chain has TRBV5-1 and TRBJ2-1; 9 nucleotides match TRBD1. The CDR3 runs to 15 residues. J was trimmed by 10 bases and V by 3 bases; bases with no gene match: 11. From germline, CDR1 is SGHRS and CDR2 YFSETQ. The CDR3 reads CASSWRTGEAKEQFF. CDR3 nucleotide sequence: TGCGCCAGCAGCTGGAGGACAGGGGAGGCTAAAGAGCAGTTCTTC.

This clonotype was counted many times. The chain uses TRBV4-1 and TRBJ2-1; 11 bases agree with TRBD1. J was trimmed by 7 bases and V by 4 bases; bases with no gene match: 6. Germline V gives CDR1 MGHRA, CDR2 YSYEKL. There are 15 residues in the CDR3. The CDR3 bases are TGCGCCAGCAGCCGGGGGGACAGGGGGGGTAATGAGCAGTTCTTC. It is translated as CASSRGDRGGNEQFF.

This clonotype was observed many times. The chain couples TRBV7-8 to TRBJ1-6; possible D gene TRBD1, 6 bases. CDR3 size: 16 residues. The germline gives CDR1 SGHVS, CDR2 FQNEAQ. Trimming cost V 1 base and J 6 bases, with 13 bases left between them. CDR3 amino acids: CASSLVGGAGNSPLHF. DNA of the CDR3: TGTGCCAGCAGCTTAGTTGGGGGCGCGGGTAATTCACCCCTCCACTTT.

This chain connects TRBV6-2 or TRBV6-3 to TRBJ1-6; 9 bases map to TRBD1. CDR1 is MNHEY and CDR2 is SVGEGT in the germline V gene. The CDR3 has 15 residues. Losses at the gene ends were 2 bases for V and 7 bases for J; bases not matched to a gene: 3. The CDR3 DNA sequence: TGTGCCAGCAGTTACAGAGGACAGGGGAATTCACCCCTCCACTTT. The encoded protein is CASSYRGQGNSPLHF.